This T cell receptor beta chain was documented in a study of T cell repertoires in cytomegalovirus infection. TCRdb reanalysed the reads using MiXCR and keeps one entry per CDR3 protein. This sample has some 940,000 distinct CDR3 sequences, with about a third found just once. This clonotype was picked up a small number of times. Its antigen is currently unknown. Unmatched junction bases numbered 6, after V lost 0 bases and J lost 5 bases. CDR3 length equals 15 residues. Per germline, CDR1 MNHNY and CDR2 SVGAGI (reference sequence). Study-wide results and caveats: Dominating the ex vivo response were HLA-C-restricted CMV-specific TCR beta clonotypes. Based on cumulative public TCR beta family frequency, carriers of CMV plus the relevant HLA were identified.

The source is a human donor in good health (CMV status not recorded). Some clones in this sample may be carry-over from other donors' samples. Sequencing was performed on cultured CD8+ T cells from PBMCs, taken from culture after CMV antigen stimulation. J is TRBJ2-5 and V is TRBV6-6; TRBD2 matches 7 bases. As DNA, the CDR3 is TGTGCCAGCAGTTACTCAGGCGGGGGTGGTGAGACCCAGTACTTC. This codes for CASSYSGGGGETQYF.